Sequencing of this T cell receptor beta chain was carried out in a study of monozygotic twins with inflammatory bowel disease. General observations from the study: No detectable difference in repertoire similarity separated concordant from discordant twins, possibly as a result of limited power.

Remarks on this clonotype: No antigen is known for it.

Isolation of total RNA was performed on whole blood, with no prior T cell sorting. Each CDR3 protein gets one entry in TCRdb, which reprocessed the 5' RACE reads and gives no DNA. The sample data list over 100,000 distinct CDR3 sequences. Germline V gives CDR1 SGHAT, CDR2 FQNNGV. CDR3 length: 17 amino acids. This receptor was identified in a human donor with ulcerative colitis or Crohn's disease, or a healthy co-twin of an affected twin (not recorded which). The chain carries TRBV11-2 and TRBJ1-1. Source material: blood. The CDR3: CASSLEYGLSKDTEAFF.